One sample yielded the 27 T cell receptor beta chains listed below, sequenced in a study of cytomegalovirus exposure and HLA in healthy donors. Primers for the PCR totalled 60 Vbeta and 13 Jbeta. Generated by immunoSEQ multiplex PCR, the TCRdb table keeps only in-frame clones and is missing some. The table has 150,000 to 200,000 clones, about four fifths seen once. The sequenced sample consisted of PBMCs. Source of these receptors: a man in his forties in good health and CMV-seronegative.

This clone came up a few times. The chain uses TRBV28 and TRBJ2-7; no reliable D call. CDR1 MDHEN and CDR2 SYDVKM come from the germline V gene. Trimming took 4 bases from V and 4 from J, leaving 8 bases between them. The length of the CDR3 is 12 residues. The CDR3 DNA sequence: TGTGCCAGCAGTTCGAGCTGGTACGAGCAGTACTTC. Translation gives CASSSSWYEQYF.

The chain joins TRBV4-1 to TRBJ1-1, with a possible D match to TRBD1 (5 bases). This CDR3 region has 15 residues. Trimming left V 2 bases short and J 5 bases short, with 15 bases between. Germline CDR1 is MGHRA and CDR2 is YSYEKL. CDR3 DNA: TGCGCCAGCAGCCAATGGGGCGGGGGAATAACTGAAGCTTTCTTT. Its protein is CASSQWGGGITEAFF.

This rearrangement joins TRBV7-8 to TRBJ2-2; D might be TRBD2 (6 bases). CDR1 and CDR2 from the germline V gene are SGHVS and FQNEAQ. With 5 bases removed from V and 1 base from J, the gap between germline ends came to 14 bases. The CDR3 length is 16 residues. The CDR3 reads CASSPPWRENTGELFF. The CDR3 region has the DNA TGTGCCAGCAGCCCCCCGTGGCGGGAGAACACCGGGGAGCTGTTTTTT. Variable domain in full (rest from reference TRBV7-8 and TRBJ2-2): GAGVSQSPRYKVAKRGQDVALRCDPISGHVSLFWYQQALGQGPEFLTYFQNEAQLDKSGLPSDRFFAERPEGSVSTLKIQRTQQEDSAVYLCASSPPWRENTGELFFGEGSRLTVL.

The chain is built from TRBV15 and TRBJ2-7; 11 bases agree with TRBD1. V was pared by 4 bases and J by 4 bases, with 6 bases of the junction left unmatched. Germline V gene lookup returns CDR1 LNHNV and CDR2 YYDKDF (reference sequence). There are 15 residues in the CDR3. CDR3 sequence reads: CATSTRDRGRYEQYF. As DNA, the CDR3 is TGTGCCACCAGCACGCGGGACAGGGGGAGGTACGAGCAGTACTTC.

This chain joins TRBV28 and TRBJ1-4, with 8 bases lining up with TRBD1. Trimming removed 3 bases from V and 8 bases from J; junction bases left unmatched: 8. CDR3 length: 15 residues. Germline V gene sequence: CDR1 MDHEN, CDR2 SYDVKM. Here the CDR3 DNA reads TGTGCCAGCAGTTTCCGTGACAGGGGACGAGAAAAACTGTTTTTT. Its translation is CASSFRDRGREKLFF. Together with reference TRBV28 and TRBJ1-4, the CDR3 gives the full variable domain: DVKVTQSSRYLVKRTGEKVFLECVQDMDHENMFWYRQDPGLGLRLIYFSYDVKMKEKGDIPEGYSVSREKKERFSLILESASTNQTSMYLCASSFRDRGREKLFFGSGTQLSVL.

Details on this clone: Other DNA sequences in this specimen translate into the identical CDR3. This chain connects TRBV5-1 to TRBJ2-1; 7 nucleotides line up with TRBD1. J gave up 1 base and V 4 bases, and 2 bases lay outside the gene matches. This CDR3 has 14 residues. Germline V CDR1 and CDR2: SGHRS, YFSETQ. Here the CDR3 reads CASSLQGSYNEQFF. The CDR3 bases are TGCGCCAGCAGCCTACAGGGGTCCTACAATGAGCAGTTCTTC.

In this sample, this clone turned up once. This specimen includes other DNA sequences encoding the same CDR3. CDR3 loop: CASTSGGGAYNEQFF. CDR3 DNA: TGTGCCAGCACCTCTGGAGGGGGCGCCTACAATGAGCAGTTCTTC. The rearrangement joins TRBV6-5 to TRBJ2-1; a weak D match, TRBD1 (7 bases). The CDR3 covers 15 residues. V was trimmed by 7 bases and J by 2 bases, leaving 15 bases between them. Germline CDR1 reads MNHEY; CDR2 reads SVGAGI.

The rearrangement uses TRBV29-1 and TRBJ2-2; possible D gene TRBD2, 5 bases. The CDR3 contains 12 residues. V was clipped by 6 bases and J by 6 bases, with 11 bases between them. Germline V gene sequence: CDR1 SQVTM, CDR2 ANQGSEA. Written as DNA, the CDR3 is TGCAGCGTATTTACCGGGGCCGGGGAGCTGTTTTTT. Encoded protein: CSVFTGAGELFF.

The chain joins TRBV12-5 to TRBJ1-4; D may be TRBD1 (6 bases). Germline loops: CDR1 LGHNT, CDR2 FRNRAP. The CDR3 consists of 14 residues. V was shortened by 7 bases and J by 1 base, with 10 bases between the two germline ends. The CDR3 region has the DNA TGTGCTAGTGTCGAGGGGGTAACTAATGAAAAACTGTTTTTT. Protein sequence: CASVEGVTNEKLFF.

The rearrangement links TRBV7-2 to TRBJ2-2, with 7 bases that match TRBD2. CDR1 SGHTA and CDR2 FQGNSA come from the germline V gene. The CDR3 covers 14 residues. Trimming took 5 bases from V and 3 from J; bases not matched to a gene: 3. In DNA, the CDR3 is TGTGCCAGCAGCCCTAGCGGTTACACCGGGGAGCTGTTTTTT. Translated: CASSPSGYTGELFF.

The chain is built from TRBV27 and TRBJ1-3; D is unclear. From germline, CDR1 is MNHEY and CDR2 SMNVEV (reference sequence). The CDR3 is 14 residues long. The germline V and J ends were trimmed by 5 bases and 0 bases, with 8 bases remaining between them. The CDR3 DNA is TGTGCCAGCAGTACCACACACTCTGGAAACACCATATATTTT. Translation: CASSTTHSGNTIYF.

This clone was recorded a few times. CDR3 loop: CASSPRTSRDEQFF. The DNA of the CDR3 is TGTGCCAGCAGCCCCCGGACTAGCCGTGATGAGCAGTTCTTC. J is TRBJ2-1 and V is TRBV6-5; 8 nucleotides align to TRBD2. Germline loops: CDR1 MNHEY, CDR2 SVGAGI. V dropped 6 bases and J dropped 8; count of bases not matched to a gene: 9. The length of the CDR3 is 14 residues.

The chain employs TRBV7-6 and TRBJ1-5, with D perhaps matching TRBD1 (6 bases). The CDR3 has 15 amino acids. Looked up from germline, CDR1 is SGHVS and CDR2 is FNYEAQ. V was shortened by 2 bases and J by 1 base, with 9 bases between the two germline ends. The CDR3 sequence is CASSLMQGSNQPQHF. CDR3 coding DNA: TGTGCCAGCAGCTTAATGCAGGGGAGCAATCAGCCCCAGCATTTT. Drawing the rest from reference TRBV7-6 and TRBJ1-5, the complete variable domain is GAGVSQSPRYKVTKRGQDVALRCDPISGHVSLYWYRQALGQGPEFLTYFNYEAQQDKSGLPNDRFSAERPEGSISTLTIQRTEQRDSAMYRCASSLMQGSNQPQHFGDGTRLSIL.

The CDR3 region is CASSSGTGNSPLHF. The CDR3 DNA reads as TGTGCCAGCAGTAGCGGGACAGGGAATTCACCCCTCCACTTT. The V and J genes are TRBV2 and TRBJ1-6, with 9 nucleotides matching TRBD1. CDR3 length: 14 amino acids. Germline V gene lookup returns CDR1 SNHLY and CDR2 FYNNEI. V lost 5 bases to trimming and J lost 7 bases; unmatched junction nucleotides: 3.

This clone was seen only a few times. The V and J genes are TRBV6-1 and TRBJ2-3; D call uncertain. The ends were cut back, 4 bases at V and 6 bases at J, with 14 bases in the middle. Per germline, CDR1 MNHNS and CDR2 SASEGT. The CDR3 runs 14 residues. In nucleotides, the CDR3 is TGTGCCAGCAGTGCAGACCTAGAGAGGGATACGCAGTATTTT. Residues: CASSADLERDTQYF.

The V call is TRBV7-9, the J call TRBJ2-3; D may be TRBD1 (5 bases). The CDR3 has 15 residues. V lost 5 bases and J 2 bases, leaving 14 bases between the germline ends. The germline V gene has CDR1 SEHNR and CDR2 FQNEAQ (reference sequence). The CDR3 sequence: CASSIWADITDTQYF. CDR3 bases: TGTGCCAGCAGCATCTGGGCGGACATCACAGATACGCAGTATTTT. Together with reference TRBV7-9 and TRBJ2-3, the CDR3 gives the full variable domain: DTGVSQNPRHKITKRGQNVTFRCDPISEHNRLYWYRQTLGQGPEFLTYFQNEAQLEKSRLLSDRFSAERPKGSFSTLEIQRTEQGDSAMYLCASSIWADITDTQYFGPGTRLTVL.

The genes are TRBV27 and TRBJ2-1, with 11 nucleotides matching TRBD2. Per the germline V gene, CDR1 is MNHEY and CDR2 is SMNVEV (reference sequence). The junction had 9 bases not matched to a gene; V was cut back by 2 bases and J by 9 bases. The CDR3 totals 16 residues. As DNA, the CDR3 is TGTGCCAGCAGTTTAAAAGGTAGCGGGAGGGCGGGTGAGCAGTTCTTC. Protein product: CASSLKGSGRAGEQFF.

This rearrangement joins TRBV6-5 to TRBJ2-1; tentative D call: TRBD1 (5 bases). Germline V gene data show CDR1 as MNHEY and CDR2 as SVGAGI. The V and J ends lost 5 bases and 9 bases respectively, with 11 bases between them. The CDR3 is 12 residues long. The CDR3 DNA sequence: TGTGCCAGCAGTGGAACGACAGTTGAGCAGTTCTTC. It yields the protein CASSGTTVEQFF.

The chain carries TRBV18 and TRBJ1-5; 7 nucleotides agree with TRBD1. The V gene end was trimmed by 0 bases and the J gene end by 5 bases; junction bases not matched to a gene: 4. The CDR3 contains 15 residues. Germline lookup yields CDR1 KGHSH and CDR2 LQKENI. CDR3 bases: TGTGCCAGCTCACCACCGGGACAGAGTTATCAGCCCCAGCATTTT. It codes for CASSPPGQSYQPQHF.

V usage is TRBV11-3 and J usage is TRBJ2-3; 10 bases match TRBD2. The CDR3 has 16 residues. Trimming at V came to 5 bases and at J to 4 bases, leaving 9 bases not matched to a gene. CDR1 is SGHNT and CDR2 is YENEEA in the germline V gene. The CDR3 spells CASSPQAGGSADTQYF. The CDR3, as DNA: TGTGCCAGCAGCCCCCAAGCGGGAGGGAGCGCAGATACGCAGTATTTT.

CDR3 amino acids: CASSVESRGDEQYF. CDR3 coding DNA: TGTGCCAGCAGCGTAGAGTCCCGGGGGGACGAGCAGTACTTC. The V call is TRBV9, the J call TRBJ2-7; 7 positions match TRBD2. J was trimmed by 5 bases and V by 0 bases; bases with no gene match: 5. Germline V gene sequence: CDR1 SGDLS, CDR2 YYNGEE. This CDR3 has 14 amino acids.

J is TRBJ2-3 and V is TRBV29-1; D may be TRBD1 (5 bases). Per germline, CDR1 SQVTM and CDR2 ANQGSEA. This CDR3 has 14 residues. V was pared by 3 bases and J by 1 base, with 11 bases between. The CDR3, as DNA: TGCAGCGTTGACCAGGGAAGGCGCACAGATACGCAGTATTTT. This gives the protein CSVDQGRRTDTQYF.

This chain joins TRBV18 and TRBJ1-5; D is ambiguous. The CDR3 consists of 15 residues. The V end was cut by 3 bases, the J end by 6 bases, with 15 bases between. In germline, CDR1 is KGHSH, CDR2 LQKENI. CDR3 loop: CASSPSKGGGQPQHF. In DNA, the CDR3 is TGTGCCAGCTCACCGAGTAAGGGAGGAGGTCAGCCCCAGCATTTT.

The chain uses TRBV5-4 and TRBJ2-1; 11 bases are shared with TRBD2. J gave up 7 bases and V 4 bases, and 7 bases lay outside the gene matches. The germline gives CDR1 SGHNT, CDR2 YYREEE (reference sequence). CDR3 length: 15 residues. Here the CDR3 reads CASSPTSGTWNEQFF. The CDR3 nucleotides read TGTGCCAGCAGCCCGACTAGCGGGACTTGGAATGAGCAGTTCTTC.

This chain links TRBV4-2 with TRBJ2-2, with a possible D match to TRBD2 (5 bases). CDR1 and CDR2 (germline): LGHNA, YNFKEQ. Between the trimmed V and J ends, which lost 4 bases and 5 bases, there was a span of 23 bases. The CDR3 contains 18 residues. CDR3 nucleotide sequence: TGTGCCAGCAGCCTCTCCGGGTACGGGGTAGCGAGAACCGGGGAGCTGTTTTTT. It encodes CASSLSGYGVARTGELFF.

This sequence joins TRBV7-3 and TRBJ2-3, with TRBD1 identical over 8 bases. The CDR3 totals 13 residues. V dropped 4 bases and J dropped 6; count of bases not matched to a gene: 3. CDR1 SGHTA and CDR2 FQGTGA come from the germline V gene. The CDR3 here is CASSSRTGDTQYF. The CDR3 coding sequence is TGTGCCAGCAGCTCCCGGACAGGGGATACGCAGTATTTT.

The chain recombines TRBV18 with TRBJ2-5; D gene unclear. The CDR3 runs 15 residues. Germline loops: CDR1 KGHSH, CDR2 LQKENI. V was trimmed by 6 bases and J by 1 base, leaving 15 bases between them. The CDR3 DNA reads as TGTGCCAGCTCCCCTACCGTTCTTACCCAAGAGACCCAGTACTTC. It translates to CASSPTVLTQETQYF.